Listed below are T cell receptor beta chains from one sample, sequenced in a study of tissue T cells after allogeneic stem cell transplantation. TCRdb's table, derived via immunoSEQ multiplex PCR, lists solely in-frame clones and lacks some. The profile covers 9,500 to 15,000 clones, with about two thirds appearing a single time and approximately 15% taken by the ten largest. This specimen was tissue from the right colon, taken at autopsy. These receptors were obtained from a woman aged 18-55 years with breast cancer. Each CDR3 is given with its conserved first and last residue. D genes are given only for firm matches. The listing skips clone size in some rows; elsewhere it reads once, few, many or a size class.

length: 15
size: .
J: TRBJ1-6
V: TRBV11-2
D: TRBD1
DNA: TGTGCCAGCAGCTGGGGACAGGGGATTGATTCACCCCTCCACTTT
CDR3: CASSWGQGIDSPLHF

length: 15
size: .
J: TRBJ2-5
V: TRBV6-4
D: .
DNA: TGTGCCAGCAGTGAGGGGCGTTTTAGGGGGGAGACCCAGTACTTC
CDR3: CASSEGRFRGETQYF

length: 14
size: .
J: TRBJ2-5
V: TRBV6-5
D: .
DNA: TGTGCCAGCAGCAGGGGGAGGGTTGCGGAGACCCAGTACTTC
CDR3: CASSRGRVAETQYF

length: 18
size: .
J: TRBJ2-1
V: TRBV3-1/TRBV3-2
D: TRBD2
DNA: TGTGCCAGCAGCTCTCTAGCGGGGGGGATGAGCTCCTACAATGAGCAGTTCTTC
CDR3: CASSSLAGGMSSYNEQFF

length: 15
size: once
J: TRBJ2-1
V: TRBV5-1
D: .
DNA: TGCGCCAGCAGCTTGGCCCCGGACGGAACCAATGAGCAGTTCTTC
CDR3: CASSLAPDGTNEQFF

length: 11
size: few
J: TRBJ2-3
V: TRBV20-1
D: .
DNA: TGCAGTGTTCGGGGCGCAGATACGCAGTATTTT
CDR3: CSVRGADTQYF

length: 17
size: few
J: TRBJ2-1
V: TRBV28
D: .
DNA: TGTGCCAGCAGACGCGGGCCAGCCGTGTTAGTCGACAATGAGCAGTTCTTC
CDR3: CASRRGPAVLVDNEQFF

length: 15
size: .
J: TRBJ2-5
V: TRBV5-1
D: TRBD2
DNA: TGCGCCAGCAGCATTAGCGGGGGTGGTGTGGAGACCCAGTACTTC
CDR3: CASSISGGGVETQYF

length: 16
size: .
J: TRBJ2-3
V: TRBV28
D: .
DNA: TGTGCCAGCAGTTGGGCTAGCCCCTCGAGCACAGATACGCAGTATTTT
CDR3: CASSWASPSSTDTQYF

length: 18
size: .
J: TRBJ1-5
V: TRBV6-2/TRBV6-3
D: .
DNA: TGTGCCAGCAGTACAAACCCTCGTTCGCAGGGCTACAATCAGCCCCAGCATTTT
CDR3: CASSTNPRSQGYNQPQHF

length: 12
size: few
J: TRBJ1-3
V: TRBV6-6
D: .
DNA: TGTGCCAGCAGTCATCCCGGAAACACCATATATTTT
CDR3: CASSHPGNTIYF

length: 13
size: .
J: TRBJ2-7
V: TRBV7-2
D: TRBD1
DNA: TGTGCCAGCAAAAGGGACAGGGTCTACGAGCAGTACTTC
CDR3: CASKRDRVYEQYF

length: 16
size: .
J: TRBJ2-5
V: TRBV27
D: .
DNA: TGTGCCACCCAGAAAACAACAGGGACACACCAAGGGACCCAGTACTTC
CDR3: CATQKTTGTHQGTQYF

length: 14
size: .
J: TRBJ1-2
V: TRBV19
D: .
DNA: TGTGCCAGCCGGGCGTGGGGATTGGACTATGGCTACACCTTC
CDR3: CASRAWGLDYGYTF

length: 16
size: .
J: TRBJ2-7
V: TRBV4-3
D: TRBD1
DNA: TGCGCCAGCAGCCCCCCCGGGACAGGGGGATCCTACGAGCAGTACTTC
CDR3: CASSPPGTGGSYEQYF

length: 13
size: once
J: TRBJ1-2
V: TRBV5-6
D: TRBD1
DNA: TGTGCCAGCAGCCCCGGGACAGGGGAGGGCTACACCTTC
CDR3: CASSPGTGEGYTF

length: 16
size: .
J: TRBJ1-3
V: TRBV9
D: TRBD1
DNA: TGTGCCAGCAGCGTACCCCCGGGACAGCAAAGAAACACCATATATTTT
CDR3: CASSVPPGQQRNTIYF

length: 16
size: .
J: TRBJ1-4
V: TRBV6-2/TRBV6-3
D: TRBD1
DNA: TGTGCCAGCAGTGACCTACACGGGACAGGGTACGAAAAACTGTTTTTT
CDR3: CASSDLHGTGYEKLFF

length: 15
size: .
J: TRBJ2-1
V: TRBV9
D: .
DNA: TGTGCCAGCAGCGTTTGGGACCACTCCTACAATGAGCAGTTCTTC
CDR3: CASSVWDHSYNEQFF

length: 13
size: .
J: TRBJ1-6
V: TRBV7-9
D: .
DNA: TGTGCCAGCAGCTTAGCGGGAAGTTCACCCCTCCACTTT
CDR3: CASSLAGSSPLHF

length: 20
size: .
J: TRBJ2-1
V: TRBV9
D: TRBD2
DNA: TGTGCCAGCAGCTCCACCCGCGGGACTAGCGTGTCCTGGGGGTTCAATGAGCAGTTCTTC
CDR3: CASSSTRGTSVSWGFNEQFF

length: 15
size: .
J: TRBJ1-2
V: TRBV7-6
D: .
DNA: TGTGCCAGCAGCTTAGGGGGTAACAGCGTCTATGGCTACACCTTC
CDR3: CASSLGGNSVYGYTF

length: 16
size: few
J: TRBJ2-3
V: TRBV4-3
D: TRBD2
DNA: TGCGCCAGCAGCCAAGGACTAGCGAGTAGCACAGATACGCAGTATTTT
CDR3: CASSQGLASSTDTQYF

length: 14
size: .
J: TRBJ2-1
V: TRBV11-1
D: .
DNA: TGTGCCAGCGCCCCCCGAGGGCGTGACAATGAGCAGTTCTTC
CDR3: CASAPRGRDNEQFF

length: 13
size: .
J: TRBJ1-1
V: TRBV18
D: .
DNA: TGTGCCAGCTCACTACAGATGAACACTGAAGCTTTCTTT
CDR3: CASSLQMNTEAFF

length: 12
size: few
J: TRBJ1-2
V: TRBV7-9
D: .
DNA: TGTGCCAGCAGCTCCAGTTCCGGCGGCTACACCTTC
CDR3: CASSSSSGGYTF

length: 13
size: .
J: TRBJ2-7
V: TRBV28
D: .
DNA: TGTGCCGCAGCAGTGGGAGACAACTACGAGCAGTACTTC
CDR3: CAAAVGDNYEQYF

length: 16
size: .
J: TRBJ2-6
V: TRBV28
D: TRBD1
DNA: TGTGCCAGCACCTTGGGACAGTTCTCTGGGGCCAACGTCCTGACTTTC
CDR3: CASTLGQFSGANVLTF

length: 16
size: .
J: TRBJ1-3
V: TRBV6-9
D: TRBD1
DNA: TGTGCCAGCAGTCAACAGGGGGTTTGGTCTGGAAACACCATATATTTT
CDR3: CASSQQGVWSGNTIYF

length: 14
size: .
J: TRBJ2-2
V: TRBV7-2
D: .
DNA: TGTGCCAGCAGCGGGGGGGGCAGCACCGGGGAGCTGTTTTTT
CDR3: CASSGGGSTGELFF

length: 13
size: .
J: TRBJ1-2
V: TRBV12-3/TRBV12-4
D: .
DNA: TGTGCCAGCAGTTTACGGGGTAACTATGGCTACACCTTC
CDR3: CASSLRGNYGYTF

length: 13
size: .
J: TRBJ1-5
V: TRBV12-3/TRBV12-4
D: .
DNA: .
CDR3: CASSLEREQPQHF

length: 14
size: few
J: TRBJ1-4
V: TRBV30
D: TRBD1
DNA: TGTGCCTGGGGATCCGGGACAGGGTTTGGAAAACTGTTTTTT
CDR3: CAWGSGTGFGKLFF

length: 16
size: .
J: TRBJ1-5
V: TRBV10-1
D: .
DNA: TGCGCCAGCAGTAAAAAGGGTGAAGATAGCAATCAGCCCCAGCATTTT
CDR3: CASSKKGEDSNQPQHF

length: 16
size: .
J: TRBJ2-5
V: TRBV9
D: TRBD2
DNA: TGTGCCAGCAGCGTAGAAGCGCGGGGGGTCCAAGAGACCCAGTACTTC
CDR3: CASSVEARGVQETQYF

length: 14
size: .
J: TRBJ1-1
V: TRBV5-4
D: .
DNA: TGTGCCAGCAGCCCGGGACGGCCGAACACTGAAGCTTTCTTT
CDR3: CASSPGRPNTEAFF

length: 16
size: .
J: TRBJ2-2
V: TRBV7-3
D: .
DNA: TGTGCCAGCAGCTTATTCTTACCTAGTGGGACCGGGGAGCTGTTTTTT
CDR3: CASSLFLPSGTGELFF

length: 13
size: .
J: TRBJ1-1
V: TRBV5-1
D: .
DNA: TGCGCCAGCAGCATGGGAATGAACACTGAAGCTTTCTTT
CDR3: CASSMGMNTEAFF

length: 15
size: .
J: TRBJ1-1
V: TRBV4-3
D: .
DNA: TGCGCCAGCAGCCAAGATGCAGGGAGGGACACTGAAGCTTTCTTT
CDR3: CASSQDAGRDTEAFF

length: 12
size: .
J: TRBJ1-6
V: TRBV7-9
D: .
DNA: TGTGCCAGCAGCTCCGTAAATTCACCCCTCCACTTT
CDR3: CASSSVNSPLHF

length: 14
size: .
J: TRBJ2-5
V: TRBV5-8
D: .
DNA: TGTGCCAGCATCAAGCTTACAGGGACCGAGACCCAGTACTTC
CDR3: CASIKLTGTETQYF

length: 15
size: few
J: TRBJ2-5
V: TRBV15
D: .
DNA: TGTGCCACCAGCAGAGGTAGCGCCGGTCGGGAGACCCAGTACTTC
CDR3: CATSRGSAGRETQYF

length: 14
size: .
J: TRBJ2-7
V: TRBV11-2
D: .
DNA: TGTGCCAGCAGCCTTCATCAGAGCTCCTACGAGCAGTACTTC
CDR3: CASSLHQSSYEQYF

length: 13
size: .
J: TRBJ2-6
V: TRBV11-2
D: .
DNA: TGTGCCAGCAGCTTAGGGTTGGCCAACGTCCTGACTTTC
CDR3: CASSLGLANVLTF

length: 15
size: .
J: TRBJ2-1
V: TRBV6-1
D: TRBD1
DNA: TGTGCCAGCAGTGAGGGGACAGGGAACTACAATGAGCAGTTCTTC
CDR3: CASSEGTGNYNEQFF

length: 17
size: .
J: TRBJ2-1
V: TRBV28
D: TRBD2
DNA: TGTGCCAGCAGTTCAATGACTAGCGGGAGGCCAAACAATGAGCAGTTCTTC
CDR3: CASSSMTSGRPNNEQFF

length: 16
size: .
J: TRBJ1-3
V: TRBV5-1
D: .
DNA: TGCGCCAGCAGCGCCTATGGTGGTGTAGCTGGAAACACCATATATTTT
CDR3: CASSAYGGVAGNTIYF

length: 15
size: .
J: TRBJ2-5
V: TRBV7-2
D: .
DNA: TGTGCCAGCAGCTTAGGGACATCCCTACAAGAGACCCAGTACTTC
CDR3: CASSLGTSLQETQYF

length: 15
size: .
J: TRBJ2-7
V: TRBV11-2
D: .
DNA: TGTGCCAGCACGTCCCTTTGGGTCCGCTCCTACGAGCAGTACTTC
CDR3: CASTSLWVRSYEQYF

length: 11
size: .
J: TRBJ2-7
V: TRBV6-5
D: .
DNA: TGTGCCAGCAGGCAAAAGAACGAGCAGTACTTC
CDR3: CASRQKNEQYF

length: 14
size: few
J: TRBJ1-6
V: TRBV4-1
D: .
DNA: TGCGCCAGCAGCCAAACTTACAGGGATTCACCCCTCCACTTT
CDR3: CASSQTYRDSPLHF

length: 15
size: .
J: TRBJ1-1
V: TRBV5-4
D: TRBD1
DNA: TGTGCCAGCGAAAAAACTCAGGGGGCGTACACTGAAGCTTTCTTT
CDR3: CASEKTQGAYTEAFF

length: 15
size: .
J: TRBJ2-1
V: TRBV7-8
D: TRBD2
DNA: TGTGCCAGCAGCCCGGGACTAGCGGAATACAATGAGCAGTTCTTC
CDR3: CASSPGLAEYNEQFF

length: 13
size: .
J: TRBJ2-1
V: TRBV15
D: .
DNA: TGTGCCACCAGCAGGTCCGTAGTTAGTGAGCAGTTCTTC
CDR3: CATSRSVVSEQFF